This T cell receptor beta chain originates from a study of blood T cell repertoires in COVID-19. At the level of the study: Acute-phase and convalescent COVID-19 samples originated in the United States, Italy and Spain. The cDNA or gDNA used as material had been derived from T cells, B-cell-depleted T cells, or PBMCs.

In the original workflow: Amplified reference gene primers provided the basis for estimating nucleated cell counts. Profiled with immunoSEQ multiplex PCR; TCRdb holds only in-frame clones, not every one. V and J calls and clone size follow that table, whereas D and trimming were derived from the DNA. The sample includes just over 250,000 clones, around nine tenths seen only once; the top ten take about 10%. V lost 6 bases, J lost 4 bases, and 6 bases stayed unmatched. Germline V gene data show CDR1 as LNHDA and CDR2 as SQIVND (reference sequence). This CDR3 region has 15 residues. The chain links TRBV19 to TRBJ2-2; 9 bases match TRBD1. Sequences were obtained from peripheral blood. This receptor was taken from a man in his forties who had recovered from COVID-19. CDR3 region: CASRPGQGSTGELFF. DNA of the CDR3: TGTGCCAGTAGGCCTGGACAGGGGAGCACCGGGGAGCTGTTTTTT.